This T cell receptor (beta chain) was sequenced in a study of molecular identifiers for immune sequencing clone quantification. Study results and limitations: Researchers reportedly could pick up spiked Jurkat TCR RNA from one cell mixed into about 1 million naive cells. In naive cells, under 1% of molecules belonged to clones above 20 RNA copies, against over 97% in effector cells.

CDR3 size: 15 residues. The J segment lost 1 base and the V segment lost 1 base, leaving 0 bases of the junction unmatched. Per the germline V gene, CDR1 is SNHLY and CDR2 is FYNNEI. This clonotype was seen a handful of times. The antigen is unknown. Libraries of bulk TCR were made by previously described methods (with listed TCR primers). TCRdb used MiXCR to reprocess the PCR reads, holding one entry per CDR3 protein. The sample lists approximately 550,000 distinct CDR3 sequences; about 26% were seen once. CD8+CD4-CCR7+CD45RA+ sorting gave the naive CD8 T cells. Sequences were obtained from naive CD8+ T cells from blood, with Jurkat cell RNA spiked in. The subset denotes: FACS-sorted CD8+CD4-CCR7+CD45RA+ naive T cells. This TCR derives from a human donor in good health. Some libraries in this study had Jurkat cell RNA spiked in. This chain links TRBV2 with TRBJ2-3, with 9 bases aligning to TRBD2. The CDR3, as DNA: TGTGCCAGCAGTGAAGGGACTAGCGGCACAGATACGCAGTATTTT. Translation: CASSEGTSGTDTQYF.